A selection of T cell receptor beta chains follows, all from one sample in a study of cytomegalovirus exposure and HLA in healthy donors. Measured with immunoSEQ multiplex PCR; TCRdb has only the in-frame clones, and not every one. Here the sample spans about 150,000 clones, about 88% being singletons. Sequencing was done on a sample of PBMCs. All receptors come from a woman aged 18-29 years in good health and CMV-seronegative. Each CDR3 is given with its conserved first and last residue. The D gene is left open where the match is weak. Size values are once, few and many counts, or a class for expanded clones, and some rows have none.

d_gene: TRBD1
j_gene: TRBJ1-6
v_gene: TRBV19
abundance: NA
CDR3aa: CASSPGQQGSPLHF
CDR3nt: TGTGCCAGTAGCCCGGGACAGCAAGGTTCACCCCTCCACTTT

d_gene: NA
j_gene: TRBJ1-2
v_gene: TRBV9
abundance: NA
CDR3aa: CASSPLSSDYGYTF
CDR3nt: TGTGCCAGCAGCCCCCTCTCATCGGACTATGGCTACACCTTC

d_gene: NA
j_gene: TRBJ1-1
v_gene: TRBV2
abundance: NA
CDR3aa: CASSGGPLNTEAFF
CDR3nt: TGTGCCAGCAGCGGGGGACCCCTGAACACTGAAGCTTTCTTT

d_gene: NA
j_gene: TRBJ1-3
v_gene: TRBV28
abundance: NA
CDR3aa: CASSPRPGRGALSGNTIYF
CDR3nt: TGTGCCAGCAGTCCGCGACCGGGGCGGGGGGCACTCTCTGGAAACACCATATATTTT

d_gene: TRBD2
j_gene: TRBJ2-5
v_gene: TRBV7-2
abundance: NA
CDR3aa: CASSARGSGRETQYF
CDR3nt: TGTGCCAGCAGCGCCCGGGGGAGCGGGAGAGAGACCCAGTACTTC

d_gene: NA
j_gene: TRBJ2-7
v_gene: TRBV28
abundance: NA
CDR3aa: CASSLLFGRNAYEQYF
CDR3nt: TGTGCCAGCAGTTTACTTTTCGGCAGGAACGCCTACGAGCAGTACTTC

d_gene: TRBD1
j_gene: TRBJ2-3
v_gene: TRBV4-2
abundance: NA
CDR3aa: CASSLDGQGRDTQYF
CDR3nt: TGTGCCAGCAGCCTAGACGGACAGGGGCGAGATACGCAGTATTTT

d_gene: TRBD2
j_gene: TRBJ2-3
v_gene: TRBV30
abundance: NA
CDR3aa: CAWTRGVTDTQYF
CDR3nt: TGTGCCTGGACGCGGGGGGTGACAGATACGCAGTATTTT

d_gene: TRBD2
j_gene: TRBJ2-3
v_gene: TRBV6-5
abundance: NA
CDR3aa: CASSLLAGTTDTQYF
CDR3nt: TGTGCCAGCAGCCTGCTAGCGGGAACCACAGATACGCAGTATTTT

d_gene: TRBD1
j_gene: TRBJ1-6
v_gene: TRBV5-1
abundance: NA
CDR3aa: CASRGQEYNSPLHF
CDR3nt: TGCGCCAGTCGGGGACAGGAATATAATTCACCCCTCCACTTT

d_gene: NA
j_gene: TRBJ1-5
v_gene: TRBV7-8
abundance: NA
CDR3aa: CASSPDRYNQPQHF
CDR3nt: TGTGCCAGCAGCCCGGACAGATACAATCAGCCCCAGCATTTT

d_gene: TRBD1
j_gene: TRBJ2-1
v_gene: TRBV4-2
abundance: NA
CDR3aa: CASSQDPQGDYNEQFF
CDR3nt: TGTGCCAGCAGCCAAGATCCACAGGGGGACTACAATGAGCAGTTCTTC

d_gene: TRBD1
j_gene: TRBJ2-3
v_gene: TRBV7-9
abundance: NA
CDR3aa: CASSFSPGGLTDTQYF
CDR3nt: TGTGCCAGCAGCTTCTCCCCAGGGGGCCTAACAGATACGCAGTATTTT

d_gene: TRBD2
j_gene: TRBJ2-5
v_gene: TRBV7-6
abundance: NA
CDR3aa: CASSLEGTTWGTQYF
CDR3nt: TGTGCCAGCAGCTTAGAAGGGACTACCTGGGGGACCCAGTACTTC

d_gene: NA
j_gene: TRBJ2-1
v_gene: TRBV9
abundance: NA
CDR3aa: CASSETGTLRNEQFF
CDR3nt: TGTGCCAGCAGCGAAACAGGAACCCTACGGAATGAGCAGTTCTTC

d_gene: TRBD1
j_gene: TRBJ1-5
v_gene: TRBV19
abundance: NA
CDR3aa: CASSPTGEWDQPQHF
CDR3nt: TGTGCCAGTAGCCCGACAGGGGAATGGGATCAGCCCCAGCATTTT

d_gene: TRBD1
j_gene: TRBJ2-7
v_gene: TRBV5-4
abundance: NA
CDR3aa: CASSLQTGGEQYF
CDR3nt: TGTGCCAGCAGCCTACAGACAGGGGGCGAGCAGTACTTC

d_gene: TRBD1
j_gene: TRBJ1-2
v_gene: TRBV5-4
abundance: NA
CDR3aa: CASSLRQGAYGYTF
CDR3nt: TGTGCCAGCAGCTTGCGACAGGGGGCTTATGGCTACACCTTC

d_gene: NA
j_gene: TRBJ2-7
v_gene: TRBV27
abundance: NA
CDR3aa: CAAVSTGYEQYF
CDR3nt: TGCGCCGCGGTTTCCACCGGCTACGAGCAGTACTTC

d_gene: NA
j_gene: TRBJ1-4
v_gene: TRBV6-5
abundance: NA
CDR3aa: CASSPGAEKLFF
CDR3nt: TGTGCCAGCAGCCCAGGGGCCGAAAAACTGTTTTTT

d_gene: TRBD2
j_gene: TRBJ2-5
v_gene: TRBV5-1
abundance: NA
CDR3aa: CASSLAGPTSGGAEETQYF
CDR3nt: TGCGCCAGCAGCTTGGCGGGTCCTACTAGCGGGGGGGCAGAGGAGACCCAGTACTTC

d_gene: TRBD1
j_gene: TRBJ1-4
v_gene: TRBV29-1
abundance: NA
CDR3aa: CSVGQGAGEKLFF
CDR3nt: TGCAGCGTAGGACAGGGGGCGGGTGAAAAACTGTTTTTT

d_gene: TRBD1
j_gene: TRBJ2-1
v_gene: TRBV5-4
abundance: once
CDR3aa: CASSTARDRGKNEQFF
CDR3nt: TGTGCCAGCAGCACGGCCCGGGACAGGGGAAAAAATGAGCAGTTCTTC

d_gene: TRBD2
j_gene: TRBJ2-3
v_gene: TRBV6-1
abundance: NA
CDR3aa: CASSEGGGYTDTQYF
CDR3nt: TGTGCCAGCAGTGAAGGGGGGGGATACACAGATACGCAGTATTTT

d_gene: TRBD2
j_gene: TRBJ2-3
v_gene: TRBV27
abundance: few
CDR3aa: CASKPGLAGDTQYF
CDR3nt: TGTGCCAGCAAACCGGGACTAGCGGGAGATACGCAGTATTTT

d_gene: TRBD2
j_gene: TRBJ2-3
v_gene: TRBV4-3
abundance: once
CDR3aa: CASSQASAGGSDTQYF
CDR3nt: TGCGCCAGCAGCCAAGCATCGGCGGGGGGGTCGGATACGCAGTATTTT

d_gene: NA
j_gene: TRBJ2-1
v_gene: TRBV19
abundance: NA
CDR3aa: CASRGGQGLSYNEQFF
CDR3nt: TGTGCCAGTAGGGGGGGGCAGGGCCTATCCTACAATGAGCAGTTCTTC

d_gene: NA
j_gene: TRBJ2-1
v_gene: TRBV21-1
abundance: NA
CDR3aa: CASSTSMGPGQSSNEQFF
CDR3nt: TGTGCCAGCAGCACAAGCATGGGACCGGGACAGTCGTCTAATGAGCAGTTCTTC

d_gene: TRBD2
j_gene: TRBJ2-3
v_gene: TRBV5-1
abundance: NA
CDR3aa: CASSRVGLAGSTDTQYF
CDR3nt: TGCGCCAGCAGCCGGGTGGGGCTAGCGGGGAGCACAGATACGCAGTATTTT

d_gene: TRBD1
j_gene: TRBJ2-7
v_gene: TRBV7-2
abundance: NA
CDR3aa: CASSSGQGWSYEQYF
CDR3nt: TGTGCCAGCAGCTCTGGACAGGGGTGGTCCTACGAGCAGTACTTC

d_gene: TRBD1
j_gene: TRBJ2-7
v_gene: TRBV5-1
abundance: NA
CDR3aa: CASSLGQGGYEQYF
CDR3nt: TGCGCCAGCAGCTTGGGACAGGGGGGGTACGAGCAGTACTTC

d_gene: NA
j_gene: TRBJ1-4
v_gene: TRBV5-1
abundance: NA
CDR3aa: CASSLDRDRPNEKLFF
CDR3nt: TGCGCCAGCAGCTTGGACAGGGATCGTCCTAATGAAAAACTGTTTTTT

d_gene: TRBD1
j_gene: TRBJ1-2
v_gene: TRBV5-8
abundance: NA
CDR3aa: CASSLGPGGPGYTF
CDR3nt: TGTGCCAGCAGCTTGGGGCCAGGGGGCCCCGGCTACACCTTC

d_gene: NA
j_gene: TRBJ2-5
v_gene: TRBV7-9
abundance: once
CDR3aa: CASSLGRMDNLETQYF
CDR3nt: TGTGCCAGCAGCTTAGGGAGAATGGACAATTTAGAGACCCAGTACTTC

d_gene: NA
j_gene: TRBJ2-5
v_gene: TRBV5-1
abundance: NA
CDR3aa: CASSLFTAAETQYF
CDR3nt: TGCGCCAGCAGCTTGTTTACAGCCGCGGAGACCCAGTACTTC

d_gene: NA
j_gene: TRBJ2-3
v_gene: TRBV7-2
abundance: NA
CDR3aa: CASSPGEWDTQYF
CDR3nt: TGTGCCAGCAGCCCGGGGGAATGGGATACGCAGTATTTT

d_gene: TRBD2
j_gene: TRBJ2-3
v_gene: TRBV19
abundance: NA
CDR3aa: CASSPSPGRGQYF
CDR3nt: TGTGCCAGTAGTCCTTCGCCCGGGAGGGGTCAGTATTTT

d_gene: TRBD2
j_gene: TRBJ2-1
v_gene: TRBV7-8
abundance: NA
CDR3aa: CASSRAGAASYNEQFF
CDR3nt: TGTGCCAGCAGCCGAGCGGGAGCGGCGTCCTACAATGAGCAGTTCTTC

d_gene: TRBD1
j_gene: TRBJ2-7
v_gene: TRBV28
abundance: NA
CDR3aa: CASRGGTGGYEQYF
CDR3nt: TGTGCCAGCAGAGGAGGGACAGGGGGCTACGAGCAGTACTTC